A selection of T cell receptor beta chains follows, all from one sample in a study of shared clonotypes between healthy human individuals. The assay was immunoSEQ multiplex PCR, and TCRdb's table has in-frame clones only and misses some. The sample holds over 800,000 clones; more than 85% are singletons and the top ten take 24%. Sequences were obtained from naive CD8+ T cells sorted from blood. All receptors derive from a man under 40 in good health. Each CDR3 is given with its conserved first and last residue. A D gene is named only where the DNA matches it firmly. Size tells how often a clone was seen (once, few, many) or the class of an expanded clone, and some rows leave it out.

TRBV28	TRBJ1-2	.	.	CASSLAQLYGYTF	TGTGCCAGCAGCCTCGCCCAATTGTATGGCTACACCTTC
TRBV29-1	TRBJ1-1	.	.	CSGRLNTEAFF	TGCAGCGGCAGATTGAACACTGAAGCTTTCTTT
TRBV14	TRBJ2-7	TRBD1	.	CASSQGQGGHEQYF	TGTGCCAGCAGCCAAGGACAGGGGGGTCACGAGCAGTACTTC
TRBV29-1	TRBJ1-2	.	.	CSVGTSSEGYTF	TGCAGCGTTGGCACTTCCTCTGAGGGCTACACCTTC
TRBV4-3	TRBJ1-5	.	.	CASSQGPRGHQPQHF	TGCGCCAGCAGCCAAGGACCCAGGGGCCATCAGCCCCAGCATTTT
TRBV4-1	TRBJ1-4	TRBD1	.	CASSLDRAGEKLFF	TGCGCCAGCAGCCTGGACAGGGCGGGGGAAAAACTGTTTTTT
TRBV6-1	TRBJ2-7	.	few	CASSFVSYEQYF	TGTGCCAGCAGTTTCGTCTCCTACGAGCAGTACTTC
TRBV19	TRBJ1-5	.	.	CASKTQEGYQPQHF	TGTGCCAGTAAAACACAGGAGGGCTATCAGCCCCAGCATTTT
TRBV2	TRBJ2-7	.	.	CASSEGRTDFEQYF	TGTGCCAGCAGTGAAGGCCGGACAGACTTCGAGCAGTACTTC
TRBV7-9	TRBJ2-3	TRBD2	once	CASSSVLAADPTDTQYF	TGTGCCAGCAGCTCCGTTCTAGCGGCGGACCCCACAGATACGCAGTATTTT
TRBV5-4	TRBJ1-2	.	.	CASSVGLNYGYTF	TGTGCCAGCAGCGTCGGACTTAACTATGGCTACACCTTC
TRBV11-3	TRBJ2-5	.	.	CASSLGGEETQYF	TGTGCCAGCAGCTTAGGAGGGGAAGAGACCCAGTACTTC
TRBV5-4	TRBJ2-7	TRBD1	.	CASSRPGQGSYEQYF	TGTGCCAGCAGCCGGCCGGGACAGGGTAGTTACGAGCAGTACTTC
TRBV14	TRBJ2-7	.	.	CASSQVWSRGISYEQYF	TGTGCCAGCAGCCAAGTTTGGAGCAGGGGCATTTCCTACGAGCAGTACTTC
TRBV10-2	TRBJ2-3	.	.	CASSEIVPDTQYF	TGCGCCAGCAGTGAGATAGTGCCAGATACGCAGTATTTT
TRBV28	TRBJ1-2	.	many	CASSERFGYTF	TGTGCCAGCAGCGAACGTTTTGGCTACACCTTC
TRBV28	TRBJ1-3	.	.	CASSLRDNYNSGNTIYF	TGTGCCAGCAGTTTAAGGGACAACTATAACTCTGGAAACACCATATATTTT
TRBV28	TRBJ2-7	TRBD1	.	CASSTSRQGWSYEQYF	TGTGCCAGCAGTACAAGCAGACAGGGGTGGTCCTACGAGCAGTACTTC
TRBV5-5	TRBJ2-5	TRBD2	.	CASSSILGLAGQETQYF	TGTGCCAGCAGCTCCATATTGGGACTAGCGGGCCAAGAGACCCAGTACTTC
TRBV25-1	TRBJ1-5	.	.	CASSEYNQRQPQHF	TGTGCCAGCAGTGAATATAATCAGCGTCAGCCCCAGCATTTT
TRBV5-1	TRBJ1-2	.	many	CASSLGGLYGYTF	TGCGCCAGCAGCTTAGGGGGATTGTATGGCTACACCTTC
TRBV7-8	TRBJ2-7	.	.	CASSQYRTLSYEQYF	TGTGCCAGCAGCCAATACAGGACTCTCTCCTACGAGCAGTACTTC
TRBV9	TRBJ2-7	.	.	CASSTDDEQYF	TGTGCCAGCAGCACAGACGACGAGCAGTACTTC
TRBV29-1	TRBJ1-2	TRBD1	.	CSVEDRGTDYGYTF	TGCAGCGTTGAAGATCGGGGGACAGACTATGGCTACACCTTC
TRBV6-5	TRBJ1-1	.	.	CASTQRSWGTEAFF	TGTGCCAGCACTCAACGTAGTTGGGGTACTGAAGCTTTCTTT
TRBV4-1	TRBJ1-1	TRBD1	.	CASRDPAGGKEAFF	TGCGCTTCGCGGGATCCGGCAGGGGGTAAGGAAGCTTTCTTT
TRBV19	TRBJ1-5	TRBD1	once	CASSITRDRQKGNQPQHF	TGTGCCAGTAGTATAACCCGGGACAGACAAAAGGGGAATCAGCCCCAGCATTTT
TRBV9	TRBJ2-3	TRBD2	few	CASSQGLAGVDTQYF	TGTGCCAGCAGCCAGGGACTAGCGGGAGTAGATACGCAGTATTTT
TRBV11-3	TRBJ2-3	.	.	CASSLDSTDTQYF	TGTGCCAGCAGCTTAGATAGCACAGATACGCAGTATTTT
TRBV9	TRBJ2-3	.	.	CASSDQGSTDTQYF	TGTGCCAGCAGCGATCAGGGGAGCACAGATACGCAGTATTTT
TRBV28	TRBJ1-1	.	once	CASSDPLRAFF	TGTGCCAGCAGTGATCCCCTAAGAGCTTTCTTT
TRBV6-6	TRBJ2-7	.	once	CASSYSIQSGYEQYF	TGTGCCAGCAGTTACTCGATTCAATCGGGTTACGAGCAGTACTTC
TRBV6-5	TRBJ1-1	.	.	CASREMGTEAFF	TGTGCCAGCAGAGAGATGGGCACTGAAGCTTTCTTT
TRBV5-1	TRBJ2-7	.	.	CASSLGVTRLDEQYF	TGCGCCAGCAGCTTGGGAGTGACTAGGCTTGACGAGCAGTACTTC
TRBV6-5	TRBJ2-5	.	few	CASSFVLRSGETQYF	TGTGCCAGCAGCTTCGTCCTCCGGAGTGGAGAGACCCAGTACTTC
TRBV27	TRBJ2-7	.	.	CASSISRVYEQYF	TGTGCCAGCAGTATCTCCAGGGTTTACGAGCAGTACTTC
TRBV15	TRBJ2-2	TRBD2	.	CATSRASGRSRTGELFF	TGTGCCACCAGCAGGGCTAGCGGGAGATCAAGGACCGGGGAGCTGTTTTTT
TRBV12-5	TRBJ2-2	.	.	CASATGTGELFF	TGTGCTAGCGCGACGGGCACCGGGGAGCTGTTTTTT
TRBV29-1	TRBJ2-2	TRBD2	.	CSVRPTGTMREYTGELFF	TGCAGCGTGCGCCCAACCGGGACTATGAGAGAGTACACCGGGGAGCTGTTTTTT
TRBV27	TRBJ2-1	.	.	CASSSGTGAYNEQFF	TGTGCCAGCAGCTCGGGGACTGGGGCCTACAATGAGCAGTTCTTC
TRBV28	TRBJ2-7	TRBD2	.	CASSPTSASYEQYF	TGTGCCAGCAGTCCCACTAGCGCCAGCTACGAGCAGTACTTC
TRBV19	TRBJ2-1	TRBD1	.	CASSIDRGNEQFF	TGTGCCAGTAGTATCGACAGGGGCAATGAGCAGTTCTTC
TRBV28	TRBJ1-2	.	.	CASSLFLGGDGYTF	TGTGCCAGCAGTTTATTCCTGGGGGGGGATGGCTACACCTTC
TRBV7-9	TRBJ2-3	TRBD1	.	CASSLGQGGLQYF	TGTGCCAGCAGCTTAGGACAGGGGGGACTGCAGTATTTT
TRBV27	TRBJ2-5	TRBD2	.	CASSPLAAGVAETQYF	TGTGCCAGCAGTCCTTTAGCAGCGGGAGTAGCAGAGACCCAGTACTTC
TRBV5-6	TRBJ2-7	TRBD2	.	CASSLAGGPVEQYF	TGTGCCAGCAGCTTGGCGGGAGGGCCCGTCGAGCAGTACTTC
TRBV5-6	TRBJ2-7	TRBD1	.	CASSGGQLLSIYEQYF	TGTGCCAGCAGCGGGGGACAGCTACTTTCCATCTACGAGCAGTACTTC